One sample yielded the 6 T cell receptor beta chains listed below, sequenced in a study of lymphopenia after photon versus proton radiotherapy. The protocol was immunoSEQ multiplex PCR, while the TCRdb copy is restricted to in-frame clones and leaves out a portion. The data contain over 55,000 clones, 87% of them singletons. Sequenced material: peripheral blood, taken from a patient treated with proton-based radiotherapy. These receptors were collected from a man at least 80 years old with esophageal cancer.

DNA for the CDR3: TGTGCCAGCAGTAGGGGTCAAGAGACCCAGTACTTC. Translated: CASSRGQETQYF. The J gene is TRBJ2-5, the V gene TRBV6-5; TRBD1 is a possible D gene (5 bases). The CDR3 is 12 amino acids. Per the germline V gene, CDR1 is MNHEY and CDR2 is SVGAGI. The V gene lost 5 bases and the J gene lost 2 bases, with 6 bases spanning the gap.

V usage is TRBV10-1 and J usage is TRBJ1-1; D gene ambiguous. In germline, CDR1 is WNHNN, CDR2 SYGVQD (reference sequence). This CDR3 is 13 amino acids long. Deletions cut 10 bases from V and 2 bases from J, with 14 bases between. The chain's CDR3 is CATKAGRNTEAFF. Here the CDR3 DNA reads TGCGCCACCAAGGCCGGGAGAAACACTGAAGCTTTCTTT.

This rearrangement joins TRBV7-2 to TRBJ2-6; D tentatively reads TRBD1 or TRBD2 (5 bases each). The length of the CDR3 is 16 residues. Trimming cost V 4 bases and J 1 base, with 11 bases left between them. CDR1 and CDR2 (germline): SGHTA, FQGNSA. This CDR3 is CASSSRWGSGANVLTF. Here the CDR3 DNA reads TGTGCCAGCAGCTCCAGATGGGGGTCTGGGGCCAACGTCCTGACTTTC.

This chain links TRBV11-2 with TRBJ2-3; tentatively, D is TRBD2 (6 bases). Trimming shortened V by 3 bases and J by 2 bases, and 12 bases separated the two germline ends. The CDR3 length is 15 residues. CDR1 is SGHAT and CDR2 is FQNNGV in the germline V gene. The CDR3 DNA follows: TGTGCCAGCAGCTTTTCTGGACTACACACAGATACGCAGTATTTT. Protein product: CASSFSGLHTDTQYF.

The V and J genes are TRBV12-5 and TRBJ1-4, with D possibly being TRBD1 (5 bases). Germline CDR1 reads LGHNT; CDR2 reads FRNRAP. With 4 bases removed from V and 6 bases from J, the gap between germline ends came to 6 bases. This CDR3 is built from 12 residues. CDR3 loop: CASGSGYEKLFF. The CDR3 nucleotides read TGTGCTAGTGGTTCAGGGTATGAAAAACTGTTTTTT. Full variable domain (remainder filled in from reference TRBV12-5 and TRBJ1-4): DARVTQTPRHKVTEMGQEVTMRCQPILGHNTVFWYRQTMMQGLELLAYFRNRAPLDDSGMPKDRFSAEMPDATLATLKIQPSEPRDSAVYFCASGSGYEKLFFGSGTQLSVL.

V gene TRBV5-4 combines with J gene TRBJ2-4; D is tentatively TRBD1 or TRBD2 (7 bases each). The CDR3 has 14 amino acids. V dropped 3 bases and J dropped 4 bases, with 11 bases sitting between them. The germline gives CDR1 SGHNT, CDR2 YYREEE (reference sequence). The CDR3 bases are TGTGCCAGCAGCTGGGGGGGACAGAAAAACATTCAGTACTTC. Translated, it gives CASSWGGQKNIQYF.